This T cell receptor (beta chain) was recorded in a study of blood T cell repertoires in COVID-19. This table comes from immunoSEQ multiplex PCR, and its TCRdb copy is limited to in-frame clones, with some not included. Found here are roughly 190,000 clones, less than 90% of them singletons; the top ten hold 9.5% to 13%. Germline values: CDR1 MNHNY, CDR2 SVGAGI (reference sequence). CDR3 length equals 16 residues. Trimming took 5 bases from V and 7 from J, leaving 18 bases between them. The receptor's source is an older woman with COVID-19, enrolled during active disease. The chain joins TRBV6-6 to TRBJ1-6, with a tentative D call TRBD1 (6 bases). Material for sequencing was peripheral blood. The DNA of the CDR3 is TGTGCCAGCAGTCCCCCGCGGGGGCGCGAGAATTCACCCCTCCACTTT. Its protein product is CASSPPRGRENSPLHF.